This T cell receptor beta chain was observed in a study of blood T cell repertoires in COVID-19. In the authors' methods: Using reference gene primer amplification, nucleated cell counts were estimated. Produced via immunoSEQ multiplex PCR; TCRdb's table is partial and in-frame only. That table gives V, J and clone size, and the DNA gave D and trimming. The data contain around 270,000 clones, around 90% of them singletons. The count of this clone is one. The clonotype comes from a person aged 18-35 years with COVID-19, enrolled during active disease. Source material: peripheral blood.

This chain's CDR3 is CATQRDLNTEAFF. The CDR3 region has the DNA TGTGCCACCCAAAGAGATTTGAACACTGAAGCTTTCTTT. The chain links TRBV28 to TRBJ1-1; D not certain. CDR1 and CDR2 from the germline V gene are MDHEN and SYDVKM. The CDR3 has 13 residues. The ends were cut back, 10 bases at V and 0 bases at J, with 12 bases in the middle.